This T cell receptor (beta chain) was identified in a study of blood T cell repertoires in COVID-19. For the study at large: Researchers got acute and convalescent COVID-19 samples from the United States, Italy and Spain. Sources were T cells, B-cell-depleted T cells, or PBMCs; the material itself was cDNA or gDNA.

The method was immunoSEQ multiplex PCR; TCRdb's version includes in-frame clones alone and lacks a portion of them. The top ten hold around a sixth of the sample, which has under 95,000 clones, about 90% seen once. The germline V gene has CDR1 ENHRY and CDR2 SYGVKD. The CDR3 loop spans 16 amino acids. Losses at the gene ends were 0 bases for V and 6 bases for J; bases not matched to a gene: 4. Sequenced material: peripheral blood. This sequence originates from a man at least 80 years old in a cohort sampled during active COVID-19. The chain couples TRBV10-3 to TRBJ1-4; 10 nucleotides agree with TRBD1. The CDR3 sequence is CAISESKGTGDEKLFF. DNA for the CDR3: TGTGCCATCAGTGAGTCGAAGGGGACAGGGGATGAAAAACTGTTTTTT.